There are a few counts of the clone carrying this T cell receptor (beta chain). Its antigen is unknown. The data are from a study of response to subunit inactivated influenza vaccine. Whole-study findings and limits: Authors suggested that a seasonal influenza vaccination recruits few new T cells each time.

TCRdb re-analysed the RT-PCR reads in MiXCR, keeping a single row per CDR3 protein. This table has 610,000 or so distinct CDR3 sequences, 14% appearing once. Per the germline V gene, CDR1 is DFQATT and CDR2 is SNEGSKA (reference sequence). This CDR3 has 14 residues. The ends lost 3 bases at V and 1 base at J; junction bases unmatched: 5. V usage is TRBV20-1 and J usage is TRBJ1-1; 7 bases align to TRBD1. Source: PBMCs from blood, taken 11 to 12 days after vaccination. The receptor's source is a man aged 50-60 years who received an inactivated influenza vaccine. This chain's CDR3 is CSARAGTANTEAFF. The CDR3 nucleotides are TGCAGTGCTAGGGCCGGGACAGCGAACACTGAAGCTTTCTTT.